These T cell receptor beta chains were read from a single sample in a study of identical twins. From the 5' RACE reads, TCRdb called clonotypes with MiXCR, one entry per CDR3 protein. The sample has 500,000 to 700,000 distinct CDR3 sequences, roughly 7.2% seen once. The data were also submitted as part of a second study, on yellow fever vaccine responses in identical twins.

Sequencing was performed on PBMCs. Receptor source: a young woman in good health. Both conserved end residues are part of each CDR3. A D gene is named only where the DNA matches it firmly.

D gene	V gene	CDR3 protein
-	TRBV7-9	CASSLELGVNEQFF
TRBD2	TRBV28	CASSPFGGLVSIQYF
TRBD2	TRBV2	CASSGLAGVGTDTQYF
TRBD2	TRBV6-2/TRBV6-3	CASSYSSGGPTQYF
-	TRBV6-5	CASSYKGMNTEAFF
-	TRBV20-1	CRLQGGYTEAFF
-	TRBV6-1	CASTHIGGNTIYF
TRBD2	TRBV12-3/TRBV12-4	CASSSGPLAETPYEQYF
TRBD1	TRBV7-8	CASSRTGQLYEQYF
TRBD1	TRBV7-2	CASSSPHGGQGEQYF
-	TRBV5-1	CASSLVPGVPEAFF
TRBD2	TRBV24-1	CATSDSGTTQETQYF
-	TRBV12-3/TRBV12-4	CASTLSGEQYF
-	TRBV5-6	CASSLVQGETYGYTF
TRBD2	TRBV7-8	CASSLEAGTSGNEQFF
TRBD2	TRBV10-3	CAISDRAGTYEQYF
-	TRBV5-1	CASSLGSRLTGELFF
-	TRBV6-1	CASRPNTNTEAFF
TRBD2	TRBV5-1	CASSPLTSGRTNEQFF
-	TRBV10-2	CASSNNQETQYF
-	TRBV5-1	CASSNPGANVLTF
-	TRBV5-1	CTSSLRRGDTQYF
TRBD1	TRBV4-1	CASSQGTGVVSYGYTF
TRBD1	TRBV9	CASGTEGNQPQHF
TRBD2	TRBV29-1	CSVDLAGVTGELFF
-	TRBV6-1	CASSGGLAVSEQYF
-	TRBV3-1	CASSPGLLGNEQFF
TRBD1	TRBV6-9	CASSYSGSGEGQGTFPTHYEQYF
-	TRBV4-1	CASSQEKGPYGYTF
TRBD1	TRBV6-2/TRBV6-3	CASRWDRELFGHTF
-	TRBV24-1	CATRGLGADTQYF
TRBD2	TRBV4-1	CASSQGTSGTTGNEQFF
TRBD2	TRBV20-1	CSARKREIYNEQFF
-	TRBV29-1	CSGRRLGMNTEAFF
TRBD1	TRBV7-8	CASTRQGALGANVLTF
-	TRBV11-2	CASSLIRRDRTPTYEQYF
-	TRBV3-1	CASSQDRGSEDTQYF
-	TRBV28	CASSSPPLGNTIYF
TRBD1	TRBV10-3	CATRTGSTDTQYF
-	TRBV7-8	CASSLQGGLGTGGELFF
-	TRBV5-6	CASSPAPVSFSYEQYF
-	TRBV29-1	CSVVERGETQYF
-	TRBV4-1	CAGSPSVGQHNEQFF
TRBD2	TRBV7-2	CASSLGLAGGWETQYF
TRBD2	TRBV7-2	CASSLRAGDYNEQFF
-	TRBV12-3/TRBV12-4	CASSLGEGRKAFF
-	TRBV20-1	CSASPQGINYGYTF
-	TRBV2	CASSSSGARGDTQYF
TRBD2	TRBV4-1	CASSQESFGGGRATPGTDTQYF
-	TRBV10-3	CAIGEPGRTGELFF